Sequencing of this T cell receptor beta chain was carried out in a study of control samples from healthy donors and cancer patients. The data were produced by immunoSEQ multiplex PCR, yet TCRdb's version contains in-frame clones alone and is incomplete. Among some 51,000 clones, around 95% were seen once, and the ten largest hold approximately 0.99%. The germline V gene has CDR1 LGHDT and CDR2 YNNKEL (reference sequence). This CDR3 has 14 residues. The V end was cut by 1 base, the J end by 2 bases, with 8 bases between. The J gene is TRBJ1-1, the V gene TRBV3-1 (or the pseudogene TRBV3-2); D is uncertain. Material for sequencing was blood. The clonotype was recovered from a young woman in good health. The DNA of the CDR3 is TGTGCCAGCAGCCAAGCGGGAGTTAACACTGAAGCTTTCTTT. It translates to CASSQAGVNTEAFF.